This TCR beta chain was documented in a study of cytomegalovirus exposure and HLA in healthy donors. A note on this clone: The antigen is undetermined.

Findings of the study overall: In a later analysis, a genetic analysis reported fewer productive-TCR N-insertions in an Asian-associated ancestry cluster than the cohort average.

PCR employed 60 Vbeta and 13 Jbeta primers. Libraries were prepared by immunoSEQ multiplex PCR; TCRdb keeps only in-frame clonotypes and omits some of them. The sample yields around 150,000 clones, roughly 60% seen once. The sequence was obtained from a woman aged 40 to 50 in good health and CMV-seronegative. Material for sequencing was PBMCs.

The chain's CDR3 is CASREPQGYQETQYF. DNA of the CDR3: TGTGCCAGCAGGGAACCACAGGGATACCAAGAGACCCAGTACTTC. This rearrangement joins TRBV2 to TRBJ2-5; TRBD1 might be the D (6 bases). V lost 6 bases to trimming and J lost 0 bases, with 14 bases between them. Germline values: CDR1 SNHLY, CDR2 FYNNEI. The CDR3 is 15 residues long.